The rows below give T cell receptor beta chains drawn from one sample of a study of OX40 agonist ivuxolimab in advanced cancers. Libraries were prepared by immunoSEQ multiplex PCR; TCRdb keeps only in-frame clonotypes and omits some of them. The sample includes 48,000 or so clones, 80% to 90% of them seen just once. This sample comprised CD4+ or CD8+ T cells sorted from blood, obtained in a trial of the OX40 agonist ivuxolimab. All receptors derive from an adult with an advanced solid tumor such as melanoma, head and neck, liver or kidney cancer. Each CDR3 is given with its conserved first and last residue. The D gene is left open where the match is weak. Size is omitted from some rows. Given values are once, few, many or a class for expanded clones.

D: NA; size: NA; V: TRBV11-2; J: TRBJ2-7; DNA: TGTGCCAGCAGCTTAGGGCCGGAAGTAGGGTTCTACGAGCAGTACTTC; CDR3: CASSLGPEVGFYEQYF
D: NA; size: NA; V: TRBV19; J: TRBJ2-3; DNA: TGTGCCAGTAGTATGTCCGTAGATACGCAGTATTTT; CDR3: CASSMSVDTQYF
D: NA; size: few; V: TRBV18; J: TRBJ1-1; DNA: TGTGCCAGCTCCTTCGAGAACACTGAAGCTTTCTTT; CDR3: CASSFENTEAFF
D: NA; size: NA; V: TRBV27; J: TRBJ2-2; DNA: TGTGCCAGCAGTTGGGGCCAAGGGACGAACACCGGGGAGCTGTTTTTT; CDR3: CASSWGQGTNTGELFF
D: NA; size: NA; V: TRBV7-9; J: TRBJ1-1; DNA: TGTGCCAGCAGCTTCCCCACAGAGGGTATTTCGAAGAACACTGAAGCTTTCTTT; CDR3: CASSFPTEGISKNTEAFF
D: TRBD1; size: NA; V: TRBV29-1; J: TRBJ2-7; DNA: TGCAGCGCTCGGACAGGAAGGTACGAGCAGTACTTC; CDR3: CSARTGRYEQYF
D: NA; size: NA; V: TRBV30; J: TRBJ1-1; DNA: TGTGCCTGGAGTGTAGAGACAGCCTTGAACACTGAAGCTTTCTTT; CDR3: CAWSVETALNTEAFF
D: TRBD2; size: NA; V: TRBV27; J: TRBJ2-2; DNA: TGTGCCAGCATGACGGGGGGCACCGGGGAGCTGTTTTTT; CDR3: CASMTGGTGELFF
D: TRBD1; size: NA; V: TRBV18; J: TRBJ2-5; DNA: TGTGCCAGCTCACCAGGGACAGGGAAAGAGACCCAGTACTTC; CDR3: CASSPGTGKETQYF
D: NA; size: NA; V: TRBV29-1; J: TRBJ2-1; DNA: TGCAGCGTTGAAGATGGCACGGGGCACAATGAGCAGTTCTTC; CDR3: CSVEDGTGHNEQFF
D: TRBD2; size: NA; V: TRBV19; J: TRBJ2-7; DNA: TGTGCCAGTAGTATAGATGGGTCTAGCGGGGACGGCGAGCAGTACTTC; CDR3: CASSIDGSSGDGEQYF
D: TRBD2; size: NA; V: TRBV28; J: TRBJ2-5; DNA: TGTGCCAGCAGTTCGGGACTAGCGGGGCTACCGTCCCAAGAGACCCAGTACTTC; CDR3: CASSSGLAGLPSQETQYF
D: TRBD1; size: NA; V: TRBV27; J: TRBJ2-3; DNA: TGTGCCAGCACCCCTGGGACAGCCACAGATACGCAGTATTTT; CDR3: CASTPGTATDTQYF
D: NA; size: once; V: TRBV4-2; J: TRBJ1-6; DNA: TGTGCCAGCAGCCAAGAATCGTATCGGCAGTCCTATAATTCACCCCTCCACTTT; CDR3: CASSQESYRQSYNSPLHF
D: TRBD1; size: NA; V: TRBV9; J: TRBJ1-4; DNA: TGTGCCAGCAGCTCTAACAGGGGGCAACTGTTTTTT; CDR3: CASSSNRGQLFF
D: NA; size: NA; V: TRBV2; J: TRBJ2-3; DNA: TGTGCCAGCAGTGAACGTTGGACTAAGGGGGCAGATACGCAGTATTTT; CDR3: CASSERWTKGADTQYF
D: TRBD1; size: NA; V: TRBV19; J: TRBJ1-2; DNA: TGTGCCAGTAGTATAGGTCCCGGGACAGGGGACTATGGCTACACCTTC; CDR3: CASSIGPGTGDYGYTF
D: TRBD2; size: NA; V: TRBV7-8; J: TRBJ2-7; DNA: TGTGCCAGCAGCGGCGGGGGGTACGAGCAGTACTTC; CDR3: CASSGGGYEQYF
D: NA; size: NA; V: TRBV5-6; J: TRBJ1-5; DNA: TGTGCCAGCAGCTTGATGGCAGCTCATCAGCCCCAGCATTTT; CDR3: CASSLMAAHQPQHF
D: NA; size: NA; V: TRBV29-1; J: TRBJ2-2; DNA: TGCAGCGTTACAGGGGAGGTGGGCACCGGGGAGCTGTTTTTT; CDR3: CSVTGEVGTGELFF
D: NA; size: NA; V: TRBV27; J: TRBJ2-5; DNA: TGTGCCAGCAGTACGCACCCCCAGGAGACCCAGTACTTC; CDR3: CASSTHPQETQYF
D: TRBD2; size: NA; V: TRBV2; J: TRBJ2-1; DNA: TGTGCCAGCAGGGTAGCTTTCGGGACTAACAATGAGCAGTTCTTC; CDR3: CASRVAFGTNNEQFF
D: NA; size: NA; V: TRBV7-3; J: TRBJ2-1; DNA: TGTGCCAGCAGCTATGAGGGGGGCCCTGAGCAGTTCTTC; CDR3: CASSYEGGPEQFF
D: TRBD1; size: NA; V: TRBV27; J: TRBJ2-7; DNA: TGTGCCAGCAGTCCCTCCGGGACAGGCTACGAGCAGTACTTC; CDR3: CASSPSGTGYEQYF
D: NA; size: NA; V: TRBV9; J: TRBJ2-7; DNA: TGTGCCAGCAGCCCTCTGGGGGGGGGCCACTACGAGCAGTACTTC; CDR3: CASSPLGGGHYEQYF
D: NA; size: NA; V: TRBV9; J: TRBJ2-7; DNA: TGTGCCAGCGGACCGGACAGTTACGAGCAGTACTTC; CDR3: CASGPDSYEQYF
D: TRBD1; size: NA; V: TRBV4-1; J: TRBJ2-7; DNA: TGCGCCAGCAGCCGCACCTTCACCGGGACAGGGACAGTCGAGCAGTACTTC; CDR3: CASSRTFTGTGTVEQYF
D: NA; size: NA; V: TRBV30; J: TRBJ1-2; DNA: TGTGCCTGGGGCAGGGGCTCGTATGGCTACACCTTC; CDR3: CAWGRGSYGYTF
D: NA; size: NA; V: TRBV7-9; J: TRBJ2-2; DNA: TGTGCCAGCAGCTTCACCCGAACCGGGGAGCTGTTTTTT; CDR3: CASSFTRTGELFF
D: NA; size: NA; V: TRBV11-3; J: TRBJ2-1; DNA: TGTGCCAGCAGTTCGGGGGTCCTCGACAATGAGCAGTTCTTC; CDR3: CASSSGVLDNEQFF
D: NA; size: NA; V: TRBV7-6; J: TRBJ2-3; DNA: TGTGCCAGCAGCCCCGAGCGAGCCACAGATACGCAGTATTTT; CDR3: CASSPERATDTQYF
D: NA; size: NA; V: TRBV11-2; J: TRBJ2-7; DNA: TGTGCCAGCAGCTTGGCCTCGAGCTCCTACGAGCAGTACTTC; CDR3: CASSLASSSYEQYF
D: NA; size: NA; V: TRBV11-2; J: TRBJ2-7; DNA: TGTGCCAGCAGCTTAGCCCAGGGGTCCTACGAGCAGTACTTC; CDR3: CASSLAQGSYEQYF
D: NA; size: few; V: TRBV5-1; J: TRBJ2-7; DNA: TGCGCCAGCAAAATCCGGGACAACGAGCAGTACTTC; CDR3: CASKIRDNEQYF
D: NA; size: few; V: TRBV6-1; J: TRBJ2-7; DNA: TGTGCCAGCAGTGAGTGGGGGGCTAGCGTTTCCTACGAGCAGTACTTC; CDR3: CASSEWGASVSYEQYF
D: NA; size: NA; V: TRBV28; J: TRBJ2-2; DNA: TGTGCCAGCAGTTCCGGGCAGCCCGGGGAGCTGTTTTTT; CDR3: CASSSGQPGELFF
D: NA; size: NA; V: TRBV5-4; J: TRBJ1-1; DNA: TGTGCCAGCAGCTTGGACGGTCTTGAAGCTTTCTTT; CDR3: CASSLDGLEAFF
D: TRBD2; size: NA; V: TRBV29-1; J: TRBJ2-3; DNA: TGCAGCGTTGAACTAGCGGGGGTAGATACGCAGTATTTT; CDR3: CSVELAGVDTQYF
D: TRBD1; size: NA; V: TRBV10-1; J: TRBJ1-2; DNA: TGCGCCAAGAGGACAGGGTCCTATGGCTACACCTTC; CDR3: CAKRTGSYGYTF
D: NA; size: NA; V: TRBV29-1; J: TRBJ2-2; DNA: TGCAGCGTTGAAGATGGACGGCCGAACACCGGGGAGCTGTTTTTT; CDR3: CSVEDGRPNTGELFF
D: NA; size: NA; V: TRBV5-1; J: TRBJ2-5; DNA: TGCGCCAGCAGCTTGGGAGCAGAGACCCAGTACTTC; CDR3: CASSLGAETQYF
D: TRBD2; size: NA; V: TRBV5-1; J: TRBJ2-7; DNA: TGCGCCAGCAGCTCTACATCGGGACTAGTTAGGTACGAGCAGTACTTC; CDR3: CASSSTSGLVRYEQYF
D: TRBD1; size: NA; V: TRBV27; J: TRBJ2-2; DNA: TGTGCCAGCAGAGGGGGCAGGATAGACCCCGGGGAGCTGTTTTTT; CDR3: CASRGGRIDPGELFF
D: TRBD1; size: NA; V: TRBV5-8; J: TRBJ1-5; DNA: TGTGCCAGCAGCCAAGGACAGGTAGACAATCAGCCCCAGCATTTT; CDR3: CASSQGQVDNQPQHF
D: NA; size: NA; V: TRBV5-1; J: TRBJ2-7; DNA: TGCGCCAGCAGCTTGGCCGGCCGCTACGAGCAGTACTTC; CDR3: CASSLAGRYEQYF
D: NA; size: NA; V: TRBV21-1; J: TRBJ2-2; DNA: TGTGCCAGCAGCAAGGGACTAGCGGGGCAGTACACCGGGGAGCTGTTTTTT; CDR3: CASSKGLAGQYTGELFF
D: NA; size: NA; V: TRBV27; J: TRBJ2-3; DNA: TGTGCCAGCAGTTTCGCGACCCCTAACACAGATACGCAGTATTTT; CDR3: CASSFATPNTDTQYF
D: TRBD2; size: NA; V: TRBV7-2; J: TRBJ2-1; DNA: TGTGCCAGCAGCTGGGATAGCGGGGGGTACAATGAGCAGTTCTTC; CDR3: CASSWDSGGYNEQFF
D: TRBD1; size: once; V: TRBV6-1; J: TRBJ1-2; DNA: TGTGCCAGCAGTGAAGGGGGACAGGCGGTTTACGACTATGGCTACACCTTC; CDR3: CASSEGGQAVYDYGYTF
D: NA; size: NA; V: TRBV19; J: TRBJ1-1; DNA: TGTGCCAGTCGACAAGATAACACTGAAGCTTTCTTT; CDR3: CASRQDNTEAFF
D: NA; size: NA; V: TRBV30; J: TRBJ1-1; DNA: TGTGCCTGGTCGTACGGGGGAAACACTGAAGCTTTCTTT; CDR3: CAWSYGGNTEAFF
D: TRBD2; size: NA; V: TRBV5-6; J: TRBJ2-7; DNA: TGTGCCAGCACCCCCTGGGGAGGGTCCTACGAGCAGTACTTC; CDR3: CASTPWGGSYEQYF
D: NA; size: NA; V: TRBV27; J: TRBJ2-7; DNA: TGTGCCAGCAGTTTATGGGGCGCCACTTACGAGCAGTACTTC; CDR3: CASSLWGATYEQYF
D: NA; size: NA; V: TRBV7-9; J: TRBJ1-1; DNA: TGTGCCAGCAGCCCTCCGGGTCTTTTGAACACTGAAGCTTTCTTT; CDR3: CASSPPGLLNTEAFF
D: TRBD2; size: NA; V: TRBV4-3; J: TRBJ2-1; DNA: TGCGCCAGCAGCCAAGAATCTAGCGGGGCCTACAATGAGCAGTTCTTC; CDR3: CASSQESSGAYNEQFF
D: NA; size: NA; V: TRBV10-2; J: TRBJ2-7; DNA: TGCGCCAGCAGTCGAGGACAGCTAAATGAGCAGTACTTC; CDR3: CASSRGQLNEQYF
D: NA; size: NA; V: TRBV11-3; J: TRBJ2-5; DNA: TGTGCCAGCAGCGCAGGGCAAGAGGAGACCCAGTACTTC; CDR3: CASSAGQEETQYF
D: TRBD2; size: NA; V: TRBV6-4; J: TRBJ2-1; DNA: TGTGCCAGCAGCTCCGAGGGAGGGCCCAATGAGCAGTTCTTC; CDR3: CASSSEGGPNEQFF